This T cell receptor (beta chain) was retrieved from a study of patients and donors after allogeneic stem cell transplantation. CDR3 length equals 15 residues. V dropped 6 bases and J dropped 0 bases, with 12 bases sitting between them. TCRdb fed the RT-PCR reads into MiXCR, producing one record per CDR3 protein. The sample comprises about 960,000 distinct CDR3 sequences, roughly 17% of which are singletons, and roughly 6% rests with the top ten. This TCR derives from a human donor who was either an allogeneic HSCT recipient or a stem cell or donor lymphocyte infusion donor (not recorded which). It is not recorded whose cells these are; they may come from a transplant donor. The V gene is TRBV12-3 or TRBV12-4, the J gene TRBJ1-5; tentatively, D is TRBD1 (5 bases). The sequencing input was blood, either unsorted or a sorted T cell fraction (not recorded which). The CDR3 DNA is TGTGCCAGCAGCACTGGGGGATATAGCAATCAGCCCCAGCATTTT. Encoded protein: CASSTGGYSNQPQHF.